The sequence of this T cell receptor (beta chain) was determined in a study of CD8 T cells in ankylosing spondylitis. Study findings and constraints: Reports of some motif variants in reactive arthritis synovial fluid and blood predate this one.

With 0 bases clipped from V and 0 bases from J, the junction kept 3 bases outside the gene matches. The CDR3 runs to 16 residues. Germline V gene lookup returns CDR1 SGHRS and CDR2 YFSETQ. It was by quantitative 5'-RACE with molecular barcodes that TCR beta libraries were made. TCRdb called the 5' RACE reads again in MiXCR, with one record for every CDR3 protein. The profile shows approximately 250,000 distinct CDR3 sequences, more than 9% of them singletons. This clonotype showed up many times. What it binds is unknown. The source material was blood, either unsorted or a sorted T cell fraction (not recorded which). This clonotype was obtained from a male donor with ankylosing spondylitis or in good health (not recorded which). The chain is built from TRBV5-1 and TRBJ2-7; 10 nucleotides agree with TRBD2. The CDR3 DNA sequence: TGCGCCAGCAGCTTGGAACTAGCGGGAAGCTCCTACGAGCAGTACTTC. Amino acid sequence: CASSLELAGSSYEQYF.